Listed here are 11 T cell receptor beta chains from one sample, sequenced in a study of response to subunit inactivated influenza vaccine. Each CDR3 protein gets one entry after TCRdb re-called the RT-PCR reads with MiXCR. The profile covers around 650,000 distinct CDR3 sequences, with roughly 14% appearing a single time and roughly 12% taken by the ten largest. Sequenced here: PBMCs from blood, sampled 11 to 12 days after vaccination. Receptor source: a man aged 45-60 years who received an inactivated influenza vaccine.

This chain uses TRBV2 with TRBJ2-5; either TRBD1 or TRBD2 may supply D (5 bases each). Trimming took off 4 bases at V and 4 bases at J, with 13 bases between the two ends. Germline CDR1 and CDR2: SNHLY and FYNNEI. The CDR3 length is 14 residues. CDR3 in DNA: TGTGCCAGCAGTGCGGGCCGGGGCGGAGAGACCCAGTACTTC. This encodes CASSAGRGGETQYF. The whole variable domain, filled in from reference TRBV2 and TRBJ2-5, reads EPEVTQTPSHQVTQMGQEVILRCVPISNHLYFYWYRQILGQKVEFLVSFYNNEISEKSEIFDDQFSVERPDGSNFTLKIRSTKLEDSAMYFCASSAGRGGETQYFGPGTRLLVL.

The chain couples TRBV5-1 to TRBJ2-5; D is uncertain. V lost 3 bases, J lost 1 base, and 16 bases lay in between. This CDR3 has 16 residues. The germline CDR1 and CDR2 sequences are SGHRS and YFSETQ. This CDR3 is CASSSASVLIQETQYF. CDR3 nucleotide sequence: TGCGCCAGCAGCTCCGCTAGTGTGCTCATCCAAGAGACCCAGTACTTC.

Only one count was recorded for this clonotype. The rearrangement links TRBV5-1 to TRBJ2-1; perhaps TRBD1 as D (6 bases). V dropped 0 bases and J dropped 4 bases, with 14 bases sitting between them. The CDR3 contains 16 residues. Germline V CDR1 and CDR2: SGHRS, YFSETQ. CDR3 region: CASSLGERGSYNEQFF. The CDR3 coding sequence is TGCGCCAGCAGCTTGGGGGAGAGGGGGTCGTACAATGAGCAGTTCTTC. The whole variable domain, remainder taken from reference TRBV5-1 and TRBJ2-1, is KAGVTQTPRYLIKTRGQQVTLSCSPISGHRSVSWYQQTPGQGLQFLFEYFSETQRNKGNFPGRFSGRQFSNSRSEMNVSTLELGDSALYLCASSLGERGSYNEQFFGPGTRLTVL.

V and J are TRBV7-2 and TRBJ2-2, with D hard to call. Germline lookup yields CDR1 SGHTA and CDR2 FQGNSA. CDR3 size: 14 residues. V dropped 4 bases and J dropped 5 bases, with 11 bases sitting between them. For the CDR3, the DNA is TGTGCCAGCAGCTCTGTAGCTGCAACCGGGGAGCTGTTTTTT. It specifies CASSSVAATGELFF.

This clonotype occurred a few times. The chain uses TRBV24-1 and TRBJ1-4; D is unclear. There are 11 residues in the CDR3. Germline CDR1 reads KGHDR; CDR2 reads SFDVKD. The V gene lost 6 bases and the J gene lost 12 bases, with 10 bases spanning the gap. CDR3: CATSYNQELFF. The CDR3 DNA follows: TGTGCCACCAGTTATAACCAGGAACTGTTTTTT.

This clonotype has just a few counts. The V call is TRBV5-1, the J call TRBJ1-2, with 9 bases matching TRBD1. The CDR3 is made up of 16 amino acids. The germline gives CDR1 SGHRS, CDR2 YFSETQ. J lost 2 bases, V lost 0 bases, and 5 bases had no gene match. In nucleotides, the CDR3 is TGCGCCAGCAGCTTGGATCCGGGACAGGGAAACTATGGCTACACCTTC. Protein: CASSLDPGQGNYGYTF.

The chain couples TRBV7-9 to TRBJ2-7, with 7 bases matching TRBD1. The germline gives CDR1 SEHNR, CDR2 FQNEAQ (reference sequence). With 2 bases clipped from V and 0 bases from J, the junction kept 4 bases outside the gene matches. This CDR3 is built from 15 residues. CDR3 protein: CASSLKWDSSYEQYF. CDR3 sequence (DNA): TGTGCCAGCAGCTTAAAATGGGACAGCTCCTACGAGCAGTACTTC.

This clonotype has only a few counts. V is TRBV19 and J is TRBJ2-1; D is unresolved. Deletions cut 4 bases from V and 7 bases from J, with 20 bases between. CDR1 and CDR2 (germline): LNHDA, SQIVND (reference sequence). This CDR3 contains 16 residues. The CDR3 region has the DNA TGTGCCAGTAGTAGAAAACAGCGACAAGTGAGGAATGAGCAGTTCTTC. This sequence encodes CASSRKQRQVRNEQFF.

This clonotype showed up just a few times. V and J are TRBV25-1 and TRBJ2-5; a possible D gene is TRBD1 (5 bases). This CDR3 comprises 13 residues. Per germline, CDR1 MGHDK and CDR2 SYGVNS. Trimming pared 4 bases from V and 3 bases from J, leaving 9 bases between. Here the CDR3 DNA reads TGTGCCAGCAGTGCGACAGTAAAAGAGACCCAGTACTTC. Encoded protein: CASSATVKETQYF.

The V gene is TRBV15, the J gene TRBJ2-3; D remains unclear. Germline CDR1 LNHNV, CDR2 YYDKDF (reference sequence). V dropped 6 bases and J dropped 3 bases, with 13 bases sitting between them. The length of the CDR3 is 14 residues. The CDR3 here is CATSWSGGTDTQYF. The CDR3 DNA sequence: TGTGCCACCAGTTGGTCGGGCGGTACAGATACGCAGTATTTT.

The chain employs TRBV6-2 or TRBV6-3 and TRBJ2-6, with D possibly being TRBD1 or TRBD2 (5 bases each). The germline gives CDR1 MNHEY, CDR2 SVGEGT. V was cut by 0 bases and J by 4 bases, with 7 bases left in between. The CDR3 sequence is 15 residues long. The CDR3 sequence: CASSYSGDGANVLTF. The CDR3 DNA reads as TGTGCCAGCAGTTACTCAGGGGACGGGGCCAACGTCCTGACTTTC.